Described below is a single T cell receptor beta chain sequence and its context. What it binds is unknown. These data come from a study of CD8 T cells in ankylosing spondylitis. The study's findings and limits: Blood of patients with ankylosing spondylitis appeared to be characterized by a TCR beta motif of fewer than 10 highly homologous variants. The clones that were linked to disease were reported to be significantly enriched in matched synovial fluid samples from ankylosing spondylitis patients. In synovial fluid and blood from reactive arthritis, some motif variants were previously reported.

Construction of TCR beta libraries was performed using quantitative 5'-RACE with molecular barcodes. TCRdb re-analysed the 5' RACE reads in MiXCR, keeping a single row per CDR3 protein. The sample shows about 200,000 distinct CDR3 sequences, roughly 13% of them seen only once. This clonotype originated in a male donor with ankylosing spondylitis or in good health (not recorded which). Sequenced sample: blood, either unsorted or a sorted T cell fraction (not recorded which).

DNA of the CDR3: TGTGCCACCAACCTGGGACAGATACCTAGCACAGATACGCAGTATTTT. It codes for CATNLGQIPSTDTQYF. The J gene is TRBJ2-3, the V gene TRBV2, with TRBD1 matching over 7 bases. The CDR3 runs 16 residues. Per the germline V gene, CDR1 is SNHLY and CDR2 is FYNNEI. Trimming removed 10 bases from V and 0 bases from J; junction bases left unmatched: 13.